Listed below are T cell receptor beta chains from one sample, sequenced in a study of PD-1 blockade in classical Hodgkin lymphoma. Here immunoSEQ multiplex PCR was the method, and the copy in TCRdb shows in-frame clones only, minus some. The repertoire consists of roughly 56,000 clones, with about 85% occurring once and the leading ten covering around 8.1%. The sample here was peripheral blood mononuclear cells (PBMCs), taken before the fourth cycle of nivolumab. Receptors were obtained from a human donor with classical Hodgkin lymphoma. Each CDR3 is given with its conserved first and last residue. D genes are given only for firm matches. Size values are once, few and many counts, or a class for expanded clones, and some rows have none.

D gene: TRBD1
J gene: TRBJ1-2
CDR3 length: 15
clone size: -
V gene: TRBV5-6
CDR3 DNA: TGTGCCAGCAGCTTGCCCGGGACAGGGAATAGTGGCTACACCTTC
CDR3 protein: CASSLPGTGNSGYTF

D gene: -
J gene: TRBJ1-2
CDR3 length: 14
clone size: -
V gene: TRBV6-1
CDR3 DNA: TGTGCCAGCAGTGAATGGGGGCGCAACTATGGCTACACCTTC
CDR3 protein: CASSEWGRNYGYTF

D gene: TRBD1
J gene: TRBJ1-3
CDR3 length: 17
clone size: once
V gene: TRBV5-4
CDR3 DNA: TGTGCCAGCAGCTTGGGCGGGACAGGGGGACCTGGAAACACCATATATTTT
CDR3 protein: CASSLGGTGGPGNTIYF

D gene: -
J gene: TRBJ2-7
CDR3 length: 16
clone size: -
V gene: TRBV7-9
CDR3 DNA: TGTGCCAGCAGCCAAGACGCTGGACTTAGCTCCTACGAGCAGTACTTC
CDR3 protein: CASSQDAGLSSYEQYF

D gene: -
J gene: TRBJ1-6
CDR3 length: 13
clone size: -
V gene: TRBV6-5
CDR3 DNA: TGTGCCAGCAGTCCAGATGCAAATTCACCCCTCCACTTT
CDR3 protein: CASSPDANSPLHF

D gene: TRBD1
J gene: TRBJ1-1
CDR3 length: 15
clone size: -
V gene: TRBV6-6
CDR3 DNA: TGTGCCAGCAGGGACCGGGACAGAGAGAACACTGAAGCTTTCTTT
CDR3 protein: CASRDRDRENTEAFF

D gene: -
J gene: TRBJ1-2
CDR3 length: 12
clone size: few
V gene: TRBV7-9
CDR3 DNA: TGTGCCAGCAGCCGAGAGAACTATGGCTACACCTTC
CDR3 protein: CASSRENYGYTF

D gene: TRBD1
J gene: TRBJ2-7
CDR3 length: 15
clone size: -
V gene: TRBV7-7
CDR3 DNA: TGTGCCAGCAGCTTATCGACAGGGGCTCCCTACGAGCAGTACTTC
CDR3 protein: CASSLSTGAPYEQYF

D gene: -
J gene: TRBJ1-4
CDR3 length: 17
clone size: -
V gene: TRBV5-1
CDR3 DNA: TGCGCCAGCAGCTTGCTAGGGCTGGTAGTAGCTAATGAAAAACTGTTTTTT
CDR3 protein: CASSLLGLVVANEKLFF

D gene: -
J gene: TRBJ1-3
CDR3 length: 14
clone size: -
V gene: TRBV14
CDR3 DNA: TGTGCCAGCAGCCATCGGACAGTCGGAAACACCATATATTTT
CDR3 protein: CASSHRTVGNTIYF

D gene: -
J gene: TRBJ2-7
CDR3 length: 16
clone size: -
V gene: TRBV5-1
CDR3 DNA: TGCGCCAGCAGCTCCCCAAGAGGGGAGGCCTCCTACGAGCAGTACTTC
CDR3 protein: CASSSPRGEASYEQYF

D gene: -
J gene: TRBJ1-4
CDR3 length: 15
clone size: -
V gene: TRBV5-1
CDR3 DNA: TGCGCCAGCAGCTCATCGGGGAGGGAGAATGAAAAACTGTTTTTT
CDR3 protein: CASSSSGRENEKLFF

D gene: TRBD2
J gene: TRBJ2-7
CDR3 length: 16
clone size: -
V gene: TRBV5-1
CDR3 DNA: TGCGCCAGCAGCGAAGGGAGTAGCGGGGTCCTTCCCGAGCAGTACTTC
CDR3 protein: CASSEGSSGVLPEQYF

D gene: -
J gene: TRBJ2-2
CDR3 length: 16
clone size: -
V gene: TRBV18
CDR3 DNA: TGTGCCAGCTCACCACAATTACAGAGTAACACCGGGGAGCTGTTTTTT
CDR3 protein: CASSPQLQSNTGELFF

D gene: TRBD1
J gene: TRBJ1-6
CDR3 length: 14
clone size: -
V gene: TRBV5-1
CDR3 DNA: TGCGCCAGCAGCCCGGGACAGTCAACTTTACCCCTCCACTTT
CDR3 protein: CASSPGQSTLPLHF

D gene: -
J gene: TRBJ1-1
CDR3 length: 16
clone size: few
V gene: TRBV19
CDR3 DNA: TGTGCCGTCAGTCGATCTCGGGGGGGGCGGGACACTGAAGCTTTCTTT
CDR3 protein: CAVSRSRGGRDTEAFF

D gene: -
J gene: TRBJ2-5
CDR3 length: 13
clone size: once
V gene: TRBV18
CDR3 DNA: TGTGCCAGCTCACAACAAACCGAAGAGACCCAGTACTTC
CDR3 protein: CASSQQTEETQYF

D gene: -
J gene: TRBJ1-2
CDR3 length: 14
clone size: -
V gene: TRBV28
CDR3 DNA: TGTGCCAGCAGTTCACCTTGGAGGCGGGCTGGCTACACCTTC
CDR3 protein: CASSSPWRRAGYTF

D gene: -
J gene: TRBJ1-5
CDR3 length: 14
clone size: -
V gene: TRBV10-2
CDR3 DNA: TGCGCCAGCAGTGAGTCATCAGAGTTTCAGCCCCAGCATTTT
CDR3 protein: CASSESSEFQPQHF

D gene: -
J gene: TRBJ2-2
CDR3 length: 12
clone size: -
V gene: TRBV5-1
CDR3 DNA: TGCGCCAGCAGTCAGCAGGCCGGGGAGCTGTTTTTT
CDR3 protein: CASSQQAGELFF

D gene: TRBD2
J gene: TRBJ2-3
CDR3 length: 15
clone size: -
V gene: TRBV7-2
CDR3 DNA: TGTGCCAGCAGCCTCACTAGCGGGGTTACAGATACGCAGTATTTT
CDR3 protein: CASSLTSGVTDTQYF

D gene: -
J gene: TRBJ2-1
CDR3 length: 14
clone size: -
V gene: TRBV7-2
CDR3 DNA: TGTGCCAGCAGCGGCTCCGCCGGGGGCATTGAGCAGTTCTTC
CDR3 protein: CASSGSAGGIEQFF

D gene: -
J gene: TRBJ2-5
CDR3 length: 16
clone size: few
V gene: TRBV14
CDR3 DNA: TGTGCCAGCAGCCAAGGATATGGGGACACGGAAGAGACCCAGTACTTC
CDR3 protein: CASSQGYGDTEETQYF

D gene: -
J gene: TRBJ2-7
CDR3 length: 12
clone size: -
V gene: TRBV7-9
CDR3 DNA: TGTGCCAGCAGCTTAGCGGGGGGCGAGCAGTACTTC
CDR3 protein: CASSLAGGEQYF

D gene: TRBD1
J gene: TRBJ1-4
CDR3 length: 15
clone size: -
V gene: TRBV6-1
CDR3 DNA: TGTGCCAGCAGAGAGACAGGGGAGGTCGATGAAAAACTGTTTTTT
CDR3 protein: CASRETGEVDEKLFF

D gene: -
J gene: TRBJ1-3
CDR3 length: 19
clone size: -
V gene: TRBV7-9
CDR3 DNA: TGTGCCAGCAGCTTCCTGGGGCGGGGCTACTTTGCCTCTGGAAACACCATATATTTT
CDR3 protein: CASSFLGRGYFASGNTIYF

D gene: -
J gene: TRBJ1-5
CDR3 length: 12
clone size: -
V gene: TRBV27
CDR3 DNA: TGTGCCAGCAGTCTCACTGGGCAGCCCCAGCATTTT
CDR3 protein: CASSLTGQPQHF

D gene: -
J gene: TRBJ2-7
CDR3 length: 14
clone size: once
V gene: TRBV6-5
CDR3 DNA: TGTGCCAGCAGGGACCCCTTCGGCTCCTACGAGCAGTACTTC
CDR3 protein: CASRDPFGSYEQYF

D gene: -
J gene: TRBJ1-3
CDR3 length: 12
clone size: -
V gene: TRBV19
CDR3 DNA: TGTGCCAGTATCGCAGGGAGAAACACCATATATTTT
CDR3 protein: CASIAGRNTIYF

D gene: -
J gene: TRBJ2-3
CDR3 length: 15
clone size: -
V gene: TRBV7-3
CDR3 DNA: TGTGCCAGCAGCTCTCAGATTTTAGGCGCAGATACGCAGTATTTT
CDR3 protein: CASSSQILGADTQYF

D gene: -
J gene: TRBJ1-5
CDR3 length: 16
clone size: -
V gene: TRBV28
CDR3 DNA: TGTGCCAGCAGCCTGGGAGGATTGTATAGCAATCAGCCCCAGCATTTT
CDR3 protein: CASSLGGLYSNQPQHF

D gene: TRBD1
J gene: TRBJ2-2
CDR3 length: 15
clone size: -
V gene: TRBV6-1
CDR3 DNA: TGTGCCAGCAGATCAGGGACAGCGAACACCGGGGAGCTGTTTTTT
CDR3 protein: CASRSGTANTGELFF

D gene: -
J gene: TRBJ2-7
CDR3 length: 15
clone size: once
V gene: TRBV29-1
CDR3 DNA: TGCAGCGTTGAGATACGGGATTGGTCTACCTACGAGCAGTACTTC
CDR3 protein: CSVEIRDWSTYEQYF

D gene: TRBD1
J gene: TRBJ2-7
CDR3 length: 14
clone size: -
V gene: TRBV4-1
CDR3 DNA: TGCGCCAGCAGCCAAGACCGGGACAGCTACGAGCAGTACTTC
CDR3 protein: CASSQDRDSYEQYF

D gene: -
J gene: TRBJ1-4
CDR3 length: 13
clone size: -
V gene: TRBV6-6
CDR3 DNA: TGTGCCAGCAGTTACTCGACAAGGGCAAAACTGTTTTTT
CDR3 protein: CASSYSTRAKLFF